Sequencing of this T cell receptor (beta chain) was carried out in a study of blood T cells in healthy people across ages. About the research overall: Per every two T cells, about one barcoded beta molecule was captured by template switching. Overall study results and limits: With age, beta diversity per million T cells declined roughly linearly, significantly by 40.

Next came a second PCR, run for about 7 to 12 cycles, which used a sample-barcoded 5' primer along with a J-beta primer mix. With 12 random nucleotides, a template-switch adaptor tagged each individual cDNA molecule. TCRdb processed the 5' RACE reads anew with MiXCR; each CDR3 protein has one entry. Among approximately 810,000 distinct CDR3 sequences listed, 29% were seen once. This clonotype is a singleton in its sample. The antigen is undetermined. The J segment lost 1 base and the V segment lost 3 bases, leaving 8 bases of the junction unmatched. Germline V gives CDR1 SGHTA, CDR2 FQGNSA. This CDR3 is 16 amino acids long. Extraction of total RNA produced a minimum of 5 micrograms from each sample.

Sequenced input: blood. The rearrangement uses TRBV7-2 and TRBJ2-5; 7 positions match TRBD2. The receptor was derived from an elderly woman in good health. Here the CDR3 DNA reads TGTGCCAGCAGCTTTTCGCGGGGGACTTTCCAAGAGACCCAGTACTTC. This codes for CASSFSRGTFQETQYF.